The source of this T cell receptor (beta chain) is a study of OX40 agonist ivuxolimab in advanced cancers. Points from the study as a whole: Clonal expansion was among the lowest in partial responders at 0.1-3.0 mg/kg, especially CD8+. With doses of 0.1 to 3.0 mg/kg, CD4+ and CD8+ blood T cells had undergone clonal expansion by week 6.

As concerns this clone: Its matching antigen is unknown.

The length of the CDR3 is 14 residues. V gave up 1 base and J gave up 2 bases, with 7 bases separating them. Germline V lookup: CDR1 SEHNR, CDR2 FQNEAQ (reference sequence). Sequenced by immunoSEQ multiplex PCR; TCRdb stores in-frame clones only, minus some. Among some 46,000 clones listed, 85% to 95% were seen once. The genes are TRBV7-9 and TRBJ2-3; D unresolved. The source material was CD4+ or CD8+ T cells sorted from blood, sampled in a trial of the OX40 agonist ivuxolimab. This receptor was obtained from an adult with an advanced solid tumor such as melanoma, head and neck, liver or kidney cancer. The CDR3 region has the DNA TGTGCCAGCAGCTTAGTTCCTTACACAGATACGCAGTATTTT. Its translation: CASSLVPYTDTQYF.